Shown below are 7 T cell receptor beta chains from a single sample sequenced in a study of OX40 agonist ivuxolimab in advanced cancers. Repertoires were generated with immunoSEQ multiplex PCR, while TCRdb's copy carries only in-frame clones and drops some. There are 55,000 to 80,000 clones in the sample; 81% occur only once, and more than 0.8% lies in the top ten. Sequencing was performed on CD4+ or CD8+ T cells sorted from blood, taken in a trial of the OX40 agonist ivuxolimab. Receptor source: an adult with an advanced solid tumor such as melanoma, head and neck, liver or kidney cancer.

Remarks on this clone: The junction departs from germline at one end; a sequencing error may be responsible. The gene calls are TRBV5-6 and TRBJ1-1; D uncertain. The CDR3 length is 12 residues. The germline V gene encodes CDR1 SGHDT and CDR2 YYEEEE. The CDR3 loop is CASSLWTQAAVF. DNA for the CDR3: TGTGCCAGCAGCTTGTGGACCCAGGCGGCAGTCTTT.

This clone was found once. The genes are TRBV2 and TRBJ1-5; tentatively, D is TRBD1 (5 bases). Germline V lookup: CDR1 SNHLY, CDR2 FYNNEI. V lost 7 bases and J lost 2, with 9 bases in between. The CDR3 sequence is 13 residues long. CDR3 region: CASTGLGNQPQHF. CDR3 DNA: TGTGCCAGCACAGGGTTGGGCAATCAGCCCCAGCATTTT.

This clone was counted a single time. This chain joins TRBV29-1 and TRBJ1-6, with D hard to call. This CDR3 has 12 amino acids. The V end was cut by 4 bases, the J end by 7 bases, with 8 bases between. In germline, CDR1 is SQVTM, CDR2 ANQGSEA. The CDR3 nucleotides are TGCAGCGTTGCACAGCCAAATTCACCCCTCCACTTT. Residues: CSVAQPNSPLHF.

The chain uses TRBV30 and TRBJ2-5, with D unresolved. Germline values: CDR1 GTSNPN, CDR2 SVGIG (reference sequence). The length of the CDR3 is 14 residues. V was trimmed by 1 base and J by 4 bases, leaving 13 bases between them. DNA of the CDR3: TGTGCCTGGAGTGGCGTATATCCCCGAGAGACCCAGTACTTC. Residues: CAWSGVYPRETQYF.

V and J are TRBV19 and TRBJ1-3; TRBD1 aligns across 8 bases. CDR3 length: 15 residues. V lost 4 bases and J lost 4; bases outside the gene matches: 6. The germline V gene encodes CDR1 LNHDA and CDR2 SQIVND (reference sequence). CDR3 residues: CASSKDRASGNTIYF. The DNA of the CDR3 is TGTGCCAGTAGTAAGGACAGGGCGAGCGGAAACACCATATATTTT.

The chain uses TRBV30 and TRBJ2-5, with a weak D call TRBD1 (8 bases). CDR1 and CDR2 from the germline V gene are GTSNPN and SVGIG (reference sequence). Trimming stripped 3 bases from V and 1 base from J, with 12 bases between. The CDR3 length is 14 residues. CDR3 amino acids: CAWSTGGVQETQYF. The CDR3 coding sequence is TGTGCCTGGAGCACAGGGGGGGTCCAAGAGACCCAGTACTTC.

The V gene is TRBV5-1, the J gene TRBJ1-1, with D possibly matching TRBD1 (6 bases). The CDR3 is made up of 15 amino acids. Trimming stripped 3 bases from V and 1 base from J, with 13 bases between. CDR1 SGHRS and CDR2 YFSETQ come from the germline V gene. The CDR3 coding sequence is TGCGCCAGCAGCTCACAGGGCCCCCAGAACACTGAAGCTTTCTTT. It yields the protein CASSSQGPQNTEAFF.